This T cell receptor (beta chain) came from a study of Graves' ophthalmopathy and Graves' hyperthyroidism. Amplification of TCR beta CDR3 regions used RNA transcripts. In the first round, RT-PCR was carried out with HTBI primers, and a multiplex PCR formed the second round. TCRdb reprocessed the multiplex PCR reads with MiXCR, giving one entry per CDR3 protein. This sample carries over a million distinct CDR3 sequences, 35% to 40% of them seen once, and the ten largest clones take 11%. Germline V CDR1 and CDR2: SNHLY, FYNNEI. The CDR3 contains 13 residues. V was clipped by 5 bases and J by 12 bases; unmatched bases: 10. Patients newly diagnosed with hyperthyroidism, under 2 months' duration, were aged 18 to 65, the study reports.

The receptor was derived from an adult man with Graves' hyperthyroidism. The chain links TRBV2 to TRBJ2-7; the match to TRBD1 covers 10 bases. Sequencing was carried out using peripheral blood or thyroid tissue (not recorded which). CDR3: CASSRPGTGVSYF. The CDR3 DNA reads TGTGCCAGCAGTCGTCCCGGGACAGGGGTTTCGTACTTC.